The present T cell receptor (beta chain) was sequenced within a study of T-cell reconstitution after alpha-beta-depleted transplantation in children. Whole-study findings and limits: Reportedly, only several hundred clones from non-depleted graft cells drove alpha-beta T-cell counts at about two months.

This clonotype was counted only a few times. Antigen specificity is unknown. Preparation of the TCRbeta library involved a method that used unique molecular identifiers. TCRdb recomputed calls from the PCR reads with MiXCR, one row per CDR3 protein. The profile shows under 400,000 distinct CDR3 sequences, 20% to 30% of them singletons. Sequencing used PBMCs, mostly from graft donor cells, obtained 180 days after TCRalphabeta/CD19-depleted stem cell transplant. The TCR originated in a male patient between 5 and 17 years old who had a stem cell transplant for acute lymphoblastic leukemia, so the T cells may come from the graft donor.

CDR3 amino acids: CASSLDGGRETQYF. The CDR3 region has the DNA TGTGCCAGCAGTTTGGACGGAGGACGGGAGACCCAGTACTTC. The gene calls are TRBV12-3 or TRBV12-4 and TRBJ2-5; weak D call: TRBD2 (5 bases). Trimming took 3 bases from V and 5 from J, leaving 13 bases between them. This CDR3 comprises 14 residues.